Listed here is a single TCR beta chain. No antigen is known for it. Other nucleotide sequences in the sample specify the same CDR3. This sample stems from a study of shared clonotypes between healthy human individuals. Study details: Plates per donor: three CD4 naive, three CD4 memory, two CD8 naive, one CD8 memory.

Findings of the study overall: Unshared clonotypes carried lower generation probabilities than those common to all four donors. Larger estimated richness was generally recorded for naive subsets relative to memory subsets.

The data were produced by immunoSEQ multiplex PCR, yet TCRdb's version contains in-frame clones alone and is incomplete. This table has over a million clones, roughly 97% appearing once. Per the germline V gene, CDR1 is ENHRY and CDR2 is SYGVKD. The CDR3 totals 13 residues. J was trimmed by 6 bases and V by 6 bases; bases with no gene match: 1. Source material: naive CD4+ T cells sorted from blood. Described subset: CD45RA+ positively selected. The rearrangement uses TRBV10-3 and TRBJ2-1, with TRBD2 matching 11 bases. The receptor was isolated from a man aged 30 to 39 in good health. CDR3 nucleotides: TGTGCCATCAGAGGACTAGCGGGCAATGAGCAGTTCTTC. Translating gives CAIRGLAGNEQFF.